The clone carrying this T cell receptor beta chain showed up just a few times. Its antigen is undetermined. The CDR3 runs to 14 residues. V was pared by 4 bases and J by 0 bases, with 11 bases between. Germline CDR1 and CDR2: SGHKS and YYEKEE (reference sequence). This record belongs to a study of T cells after yellow fever vaccination. About the study: Any fraction with a low cell number was prepared using SMART-Seq v4 Ultra Low Input.

Findings of the study overall: Contaminants from the bulk population, in the form of abundant clonotypes, could be found in FACS-sorted repertoires.

TCRdb processed the 5' RACE reads anew with MiXCR; each CDR3 protein has one entry. Found here are about 370,000 distinct CDR3 sequences, approximately 10% of them singletons; the top ten hold around 20%. Source: PBMCs, taken on the day of the first yellow fever vaccination. This chain uses TRBV5-5 with TRBJ2-7; D may correspond to TRBD1 or TRBD2 (5 bases each). The sequence was collected from a man between 18 and 35 years old who received the YFV17D yellow fever vaccine. The CDR3 DNA follows: TGTGCCAGCAGCACCTCCGGGACCTCCTACGAGCAGTACTTC. Protein product: CASSTSGTSYEQYF.